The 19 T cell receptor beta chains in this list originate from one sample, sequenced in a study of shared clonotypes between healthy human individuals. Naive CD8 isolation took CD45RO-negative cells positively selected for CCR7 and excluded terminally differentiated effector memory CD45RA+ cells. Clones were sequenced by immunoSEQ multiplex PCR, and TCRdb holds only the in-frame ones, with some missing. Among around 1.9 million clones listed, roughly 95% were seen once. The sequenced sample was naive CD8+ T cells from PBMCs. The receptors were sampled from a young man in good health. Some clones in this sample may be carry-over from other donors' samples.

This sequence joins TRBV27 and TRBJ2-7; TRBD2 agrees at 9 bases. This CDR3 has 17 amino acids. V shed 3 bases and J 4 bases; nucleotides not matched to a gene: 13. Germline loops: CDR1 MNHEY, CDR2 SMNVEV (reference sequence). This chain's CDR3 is CASSFTSLAGVPYEQYF. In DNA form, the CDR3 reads TGTGCCAGCAGTTTCACCTCCTTAGCGGGAGTGCCTTACGAGCAGTACTTC.

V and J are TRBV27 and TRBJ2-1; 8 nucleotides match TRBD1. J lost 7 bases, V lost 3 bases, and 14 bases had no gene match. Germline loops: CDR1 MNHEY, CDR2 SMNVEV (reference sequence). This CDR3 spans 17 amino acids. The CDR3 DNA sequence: TGTGCCAGCAGTTTTCAGGGGGCGGGCGGTTTCGGTAATGAGCAGTTCTTC. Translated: CASSFQGAGGFGNEQFF.

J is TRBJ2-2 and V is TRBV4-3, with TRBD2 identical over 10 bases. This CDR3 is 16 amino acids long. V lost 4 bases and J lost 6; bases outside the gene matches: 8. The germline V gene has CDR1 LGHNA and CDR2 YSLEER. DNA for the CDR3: TGCGCCAGCAGCCTGGGGCTAGCGGGAGAACCCGGGGAGCTGTTTTTT. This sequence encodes CASSLGLAGEPGELFF.

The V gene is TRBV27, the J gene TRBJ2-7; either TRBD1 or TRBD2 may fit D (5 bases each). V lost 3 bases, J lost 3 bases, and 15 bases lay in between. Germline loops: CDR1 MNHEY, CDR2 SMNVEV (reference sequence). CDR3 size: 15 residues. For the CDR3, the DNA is TGTGCCAGCAGTTTGTCGGGACCGGGCATCTACGAGCAGTACTTC. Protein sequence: CASSLSGPGIYEQYF.

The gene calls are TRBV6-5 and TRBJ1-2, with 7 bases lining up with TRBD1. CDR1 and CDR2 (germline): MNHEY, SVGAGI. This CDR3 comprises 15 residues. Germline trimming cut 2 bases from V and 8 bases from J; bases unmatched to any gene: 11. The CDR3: CASSYREGALAGYTF. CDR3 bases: TGTGCCAGCAGTTACCGAGAGGGGGCCCTTGCCGGCTACACCTTC.

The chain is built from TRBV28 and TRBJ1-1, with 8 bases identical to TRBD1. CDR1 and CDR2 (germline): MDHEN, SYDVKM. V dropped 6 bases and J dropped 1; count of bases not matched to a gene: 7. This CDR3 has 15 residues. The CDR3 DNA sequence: TGTGCCAGCAGGCCTACCAGGGGGCGGAACACTGAAGCTTTCTTT. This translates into CASRPTRGRNTEAFF.

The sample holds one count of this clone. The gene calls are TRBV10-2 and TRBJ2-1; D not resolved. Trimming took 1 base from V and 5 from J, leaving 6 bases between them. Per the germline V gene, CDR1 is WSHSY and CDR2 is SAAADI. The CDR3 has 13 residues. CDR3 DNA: TGCGCCAGCAGTGAGTACAGAAACAATGAGCAGTTCTTC. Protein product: CASSEYRNNEQFF.

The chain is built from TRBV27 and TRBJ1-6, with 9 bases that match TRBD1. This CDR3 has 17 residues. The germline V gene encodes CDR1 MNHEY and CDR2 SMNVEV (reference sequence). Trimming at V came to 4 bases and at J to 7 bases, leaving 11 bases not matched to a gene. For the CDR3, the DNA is TGTGCCAGCAGTTCCCCATCGACAGGGGGGATCAATTCACCCCTCCACTTT. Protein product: CASSSPSTGGINSPLHF.

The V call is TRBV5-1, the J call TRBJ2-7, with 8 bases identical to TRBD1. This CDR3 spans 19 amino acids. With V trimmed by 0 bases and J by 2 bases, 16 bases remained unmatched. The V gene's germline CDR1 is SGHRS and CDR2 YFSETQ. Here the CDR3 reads CASSLDPHATDRDPYEQYF. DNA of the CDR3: TGCGCCAGCAGCTTGGACCCCCACGCCACGGACAGGGATCCCTACGAGCAGTACTTC.

CDR3 region: CASSVGGPQRGAQYF. CDR3 DNA sequence: TGTGCCAGCAGCGTAGGGGGACCTCAAAGGGGTGCGCAGTATTTT. V gene TRBV9 combines with J gene TRBJ2-3; D could derive from TRBD1 or TRBD2 (5 bases each). This CDR3 spans 15 amino acids. From germline, CDR1 is SGDLS and CDR2 YYNGEE. With 0 bases removed from V and 10 bases from J, the gap between germline ends came to 18 bases.

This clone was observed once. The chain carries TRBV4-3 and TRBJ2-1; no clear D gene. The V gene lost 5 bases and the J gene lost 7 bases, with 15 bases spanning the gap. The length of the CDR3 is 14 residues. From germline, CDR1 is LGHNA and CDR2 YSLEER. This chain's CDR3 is CASSSMVYGNEQFF. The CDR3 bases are TGCGCCAGCAGCTCGATGGTCTACGGTAATGAGCAGTTCTTC.

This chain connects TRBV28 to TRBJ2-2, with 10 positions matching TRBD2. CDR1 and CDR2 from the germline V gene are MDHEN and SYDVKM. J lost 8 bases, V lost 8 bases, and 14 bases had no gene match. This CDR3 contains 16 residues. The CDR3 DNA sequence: TGTGCCAGCTCCTTTAGGACTAGCGGTTTTGGGGGGGAGCTGTTTTTT. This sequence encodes CASSFRTSGFGGELFF.

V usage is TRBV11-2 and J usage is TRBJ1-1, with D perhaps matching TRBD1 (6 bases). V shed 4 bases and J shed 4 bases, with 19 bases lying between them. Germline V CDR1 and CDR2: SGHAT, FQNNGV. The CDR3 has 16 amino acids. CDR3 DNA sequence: TGTGCCAGCAGCTCACGGGACATCTTTGCGGGCACTGAAGCTTTCTTT. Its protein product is CASSSRDIFAGTEAFF.

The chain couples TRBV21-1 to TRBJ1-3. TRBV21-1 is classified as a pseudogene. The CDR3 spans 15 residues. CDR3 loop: CASRGDFETGNTIYF. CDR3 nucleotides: TGTGCCAGCAGGGGGGACTTTGAGACTGGAAACACCATATATTTT.

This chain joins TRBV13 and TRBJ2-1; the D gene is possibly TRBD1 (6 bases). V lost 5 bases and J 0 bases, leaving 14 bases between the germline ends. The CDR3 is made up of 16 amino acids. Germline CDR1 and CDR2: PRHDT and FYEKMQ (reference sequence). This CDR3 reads CASSLPRDTSYNEQFF. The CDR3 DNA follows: TGTGCCAGCAGCCTACCCCGGGACACCTCCTACAATGAGCAGTTCTTC.

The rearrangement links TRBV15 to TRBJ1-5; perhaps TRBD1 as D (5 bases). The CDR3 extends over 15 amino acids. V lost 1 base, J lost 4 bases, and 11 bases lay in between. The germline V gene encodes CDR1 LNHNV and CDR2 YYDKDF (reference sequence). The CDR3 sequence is CATSRARDGNQPQHF. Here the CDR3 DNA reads TGTGCCACCAGCAGAGCCCGGGACGGAAATCAGCCCCAGCATTTT. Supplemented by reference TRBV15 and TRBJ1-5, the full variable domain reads DAMVIQNPRYQVTQFGKPVTLSCSQTLNHNVMYWYQQKSSQAPKLLFHYYDKDFNNEADTPDNFQSRRPNTSFCFLDIRSPGLGDTAMYLCATSRARDGNQPQHFGDGTRLSIL.

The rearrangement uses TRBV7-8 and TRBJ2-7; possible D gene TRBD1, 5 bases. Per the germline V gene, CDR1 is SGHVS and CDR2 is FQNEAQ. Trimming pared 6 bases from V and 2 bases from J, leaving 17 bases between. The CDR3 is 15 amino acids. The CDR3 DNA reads TGTGCCAGCAGTCTAGACAGTGATCTAACCTACGAGCAGTACTTC. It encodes CASSLDSDLTYEQYF.

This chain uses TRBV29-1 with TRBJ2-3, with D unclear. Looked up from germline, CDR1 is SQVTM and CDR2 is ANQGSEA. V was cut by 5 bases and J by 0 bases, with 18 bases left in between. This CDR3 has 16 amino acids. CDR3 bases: TGCAGCGTTTTTGGTGGGCTCCTACATAGCACAGATACGCAGTATTTT. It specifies CSVFGGLLHSTDTQYF.

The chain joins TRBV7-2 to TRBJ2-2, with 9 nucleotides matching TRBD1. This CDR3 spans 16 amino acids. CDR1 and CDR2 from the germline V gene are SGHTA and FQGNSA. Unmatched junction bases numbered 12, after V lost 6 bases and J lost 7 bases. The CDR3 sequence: CASRGRDRASFGELFF. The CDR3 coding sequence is TGTGCCAGCAGGGGCCGGGACAGGGCGTCCTTCGGGGAGCTGTTTTTT. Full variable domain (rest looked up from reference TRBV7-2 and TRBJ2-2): GAGVSQSPSNKVTEKGKDVELRCDPISGHTALYWYRQSLGQGLEFLIYFQGNSAPDKSGLPSDRFSAERTGGSVSTLTIQRTQQEDSAVYLCASRGRDRASFGELFFGEGSRLTVL.